The 14 T cell receptor beta chains below were found in one sample sequenced in a study of blood T cell repertoires in COVID-19. The repertoire was sequenced with immunoSEQ multiplex PCR; TCRdb's copy has only in-frame clones and lacks some. The table records approximately 210,000 clones, around four fifths of them present only once. The specimen was peripheral blood. These receptors all come from a woman in her seventies with active or convalescent COVID-19.

The chain has TRBV11-3 and TRBJ2-2; TRBD2 aligns across 8 bases. Germline trimming cut 5 bases from V and 4 bases from J; bases unmatched to any gene: 3. This CDR3 is built from 14 residues. Germline CDR1 reads SGHNT; CDR2 reads YENEEA. The CDR3 DNA follows: TGTGCCAGCAGCCGGGGGACTAGCACCGGGGAGCTGTTTTTT. Its protein is CASSRGTSTGELFF.

The V and J genes are TRBV19 and TRBJ1-5; 7 bases match TRBD1. V shed 9 bases and J 4 bases; nucleotides not matched to a gene: 9. Germline assignment: CDR1 LNHDA and CDR2 SQIVND (reference sequence). There are 14 residues in the CDR3. The CDR3 nucleotides are TGTGCCAGCAAACGCCCGACAGGGAATCAGCCCCAGCATTTT. This gives the protein CASKRPTGNQPQHF. The full variable domain, rest sourced from reference TRBV19 and TRBJ1-5, is DGGITQSPKYLFRKEGQNVTLSCEQNLNHDAMYWYRQDPGQGLRLIYYSQIVNDFQKGDIAEGYSVSREKKESFPLTVTSAQKNPTAFYLCASKRPTGNQPQHFGDGTRLSIL.

The chain carries TRBV19 and TRBJ1-1; 11 bases are a match to TRBD1. CDR1 and CDR2 (germline): LNHDA, SQIVND (reference sequence). J was trimmed by 5 bases and V by 5 bases; bases with no gene match: 10. The CDR3 length is 16 residues. CDR3 in DNA: TGTGCCAGTAGTCCCGGACAGGGGGCGAGGTGGACTGAAGCTTTCTTT. Translation: CASSPGQGARWTEAFF.

The chain couples TRBV27 to TRBJ1-1; 8 nucleotides line up with TRBD1. This CDR3 contains 16 residues. J was trimmed by 3 bases and V by 3 bases; bases with no gene match: 9. Germline CDR1 reads MNHEY; CDR2 reads SMNVEV (reference sequence). CDR3 region: CASSFGQGGGDTEAFF. The CDR3 nucleotides are TGTGCCAGCAGTTTCGGACAGGGCGGGGGGGACACTGAAGCTTTCTTT.

On this clone itself: The junction and the germline gene differ at one end; a read error may be behind it. The chain uses TRBV5-4 and TRBJ2-1, with D perhaps matching TRBD1 (6 bases). Germline V lookup: CDR1 SGHNT, CDR2 YYREEE (reference sequence). The CDR3 length is 15 residues. For the CDR3, the DNA is TGTGCCAGCAGCTTTACAGGGTCCGTGTACAATCAGCAGTTCTTC. Protein sequence: CASSFTGSVYNQQFF.

The chain is built from TRBV3-1 (or the pseudogene TRBV3-2) and TRBJ2-7; D gene uncertain. CDR3 length: 16 amino acids. Germline V gene sequence: CDR1 LGHDT, CDR2 YNNKEL (reference sequence). V lost 1 base, J lost 0 bases, and 13 bases lay in between. For the CDR3, the DNA is TGTGCCAGCAGCCAAGGGCCGCACCCTTCCTCCTACGAGCAGTACTTC. This gives the protein CASSQGPHPSSYEQYF.

The CDR3 sequence: CASSLQGATNSPLHF. The CDR3, as DNA: TGTGCCAGCAGCCTTCAGGGGGCCACTAATTCACCCCTCCACTTT. The V gene is TRBV3-1 (or the pseudogene TRBV3-2), the J gene TRBJ1-6; 8 bases align to TRBD1. The CDR3 has 15 residues. Germline V gene data show CDR1 as LGHDT and CDR2 as YNNKEL (reference sequence). V shed 4 bases, J shed 6 bases, and the junction held 5 bases outside the gene matches.

The chain is built from TRBV5-1 and TRBJ2-7, with 8 bases that match TRBD1. This CDR3 is 13 amino acids long. J lost 2 bases, V lost 7 bases, and 5 bases had no gene match. Germline-derived CDR1 and CDR2 are SGHRS and YFSETQ. DNA of the CDR3: TGCGCCAGCTCGGGACAGGCGGCCTACGAGCAGTACTTC. Protein: CASSGQAAYEQYF.

The chain uses TRBV5-4 and TRBJ1-4; D is ambiguous. The CDR3 runs 13 residues. Trimming removed 0 bases from V and 9 bases from J, with 9 bases in between. The V gene's germline CDR1 is SGHNT and CDR2 YYREEE (reference sequence). The CDR3 loop reads CASSLDAVKKLFF. As DNA, the CDR3 is TGTGCCAGCAGCTTGGATGCAGTAAAAAAACTGTTTTTT.

This chain connects TRBV3-1 (or the pseudogene TRBV3-2) to TRBJ2-7; D unresolved. This CDR3 spans 11 amino acids. V was trimmed by 5 bases and J by 3 bases, leaving 5 bases between them. Per the germline V gene, CDR1 is LGHDT and CDR2 is YNNKEL (reference sequence). CDR3 bases: TGTGCCAGCAGCGCACACTACGAGCAGTACTTC. Translation gives CASSAHYEQYF.

As regards this clone: The sample holds other DNA sequences that translate to the same CDR3. This chain uses TRBV19 with TRBJ1-5; 11 bases line up with TRBD1. The CDR3 length is 14 residues. V shed 6 bases, J shed 5 bases, and the junction held 3 bases outside the gene matches. Germline CDR1 and CDR2: LNHDA and SQIVND (reference sequence). CDR3 loop: CASSGTGGDQPQHF. The CDR3 DNA reads TGTGCCAGTAGCGGGACAGGGGGTGATCAGCCCCAGCATTTT.

The chain employs TRBV5-6 and TRBJ2-7; D gene ambiguous. The V gene's germline CDR1 is SGHDT and CDR2 YYEEEE. CDR3 length: 15 amino acids. The V and J ends lost 0 bases and 2 bases respectively, with 12 bases between them. CDR3 coding DNA: TGTGCCAGCAGCTTGGGAGGCCCCCAGACCTACGAGCAGTACTTC. Translation: CASSLGGPQTYEQYF.

This clone turned up a few times. This chain uses TRBV7-9 with TRBJ2-7, with 8 bases that match TRBD1. V was pared by 1 base and J by 6 bases, with 5 bases of the junction left unmatched. The CDR3 covers 14 residues. Germline V gene sequence: CDR1 SEHNR, CDR2 FQNEAQ (reference sequence). CDR3 region: CASSLGQGSREQYF. In nucleotides, the CDR3 is TGTGCCAGCAGCTTAGGACAGGGGTCTCGCGAGCAGTACTTC.

The chain links TRBV5-1 to TRBJ1-1, with TRBD1 matching over 10 bases. CDR1 is SGHRS and CDR2 is YFSETQ in the germline V gene. J gave up 4 bases and V 4 bases, and 4 bases lay outside the gene matches. The CDR3 has 14 residues. CDR3 amino acids: CASSQWTGGTEAFF. CDR3 nucleotides: TGCGCCAGCAGCCAATGGACAGGGGGCACTGAAGCTTTCTTT. Drawing the rest from reference TRBV5-1 and TRBJ1-1, the complete variable domain is KAGVTQTPRYLIKTRGQQVTLSCSPISGHRSVSWYQQTPGQGLQFLFEYFSETQRNKGNFPGRFSGRQFSNSRSEMNVSTLELGDSALYLCASSQWTGGTEAFFGQGTRLTVV.